A selection of T cell receptor beta chains follows, all from one sample in a study of blood T cells in healthy people across ages. Each CDR3 protein is one row after TCRdb ran MiXCR on the 5' RACE reads. The data show 850,000 to 1,100,000 distinct CDR3 sequences, roughly two fifths seen once. Sequencing used blood. The receptors derive from a man younger than 35 in good health. CDR3s include the opening cysteine and the closing phenylalanine or tryptophan. A D gene is named only where the DNA matches it firmly. For some rows the clone size is stated as once, few or many, or as a class when expanded; others skip it.

V	size	J	D	DNA	CDR3
TRBV6-2/TRBV6-3	few	TRBJ1-2	-	TGTGCCAGCACGGGGACACCCGGATCGTATGGCTACACCTTC	CASTGTPGSYGYTF
TRBV12-3/TRBV12-4	-	TRBJ1-1	TRBD1	TGTGCCAGCAGGGGGGACAGAGAGAACACTGAAGCTTTCTTT	CASRGDRENTEAFF
TRBV7-8	-	TRBJ2-1	-	TGTGCCAGCAGCCCGGACGTTCTCTCCTACAATGAGCAGTTCTTC	CASSPDVLSYNEQFF
TRBV15	once	TRBJ2-2	-	TGTGCCACCAGCCCAGGGATATCAAGGACCGGGGAGCTGTTTTTT	CATSPGISRTGELFF
TRBV4-1	-	TRBJ1-1	-	TGCGCCAGCAGCCAAAACGCTCGGGTGAACACTGAAGCTTTCTTT	CASSQNARVNTEAFF
TRBV4-1	few	TRBJ2-7	-	TGCGCCAGCAGCCAAGATCTAGGTTACTACGAGCAGTACTTC	CASSQDLGYYEQYF
TRBV7-2	-	TRBJ2-3	-	TGTGCCAGCAGCCCCCAATCGTTCATGGCAGATACGCAGTATTTT	CASSPQSFMADTQYF
TRBV19	once	TRBJ1-1	TRBD1	TGTGCCAGTACAGGACAGGGGCGGGGTGAAGCTTTCTTT	CASTGQGRGEAFF
TRBV12-3/TRBV12-4	-	TRBJ1-5	TRBD1	TGTGCCAGCAGTCAGTCCCCGGGACAGGGAAGTGTATTGGGTCAGCCCCAGCATTTT	CASSQSPGQGSVLGQPQHF
TRBV20-1	-	TRBJ1-2	-	TGCAGTGCTAGAGATTTTCGACGGAGCTATGGCTACACCTTC	CSARDFRRSYGYTF
TRBV6-1	-	TRBJ2-5	TRBD2	TGTGCCAGCAGTGCGACTAGCGGGGGCCAAGAGACCCAGTACTTC	CASSATSGGQETQYF
TRBV7-2	few	TRBJ2-3	TRBD2	TGTGCCACCTTAAGCGGGGGTAGCACAGATACGCAGTATTTT	CATLSGGSTDTQYF
TRBV27	-	TRBJ2-7	-	TGTGCCAGCTCGGTGGCGGCCTCCTACGAGCAGTACTTC	CASSVAASYEQYF
TRBV11-1	few	TRBJ2-3	TRBD2	TGTGCCAGCATTCGGGGGGGCCTCGGTGTTGCAGATACGCAGTATTTT	CASIRGGLGVADTQYF
TRBV5-1	-	TRBJ1-1	-	TGCGCCAGCAGCCCAAGATCGGGGGGCGCGGGCACTGAAGCTTTCTTT	CASSPRSGGAGTEAFF
TRBV7-9	few	TRBJ1-2	-	TGTGCCAGCAGCCCCCCGGTCGGGGATGGCTACACCTTC	CASSPPVGDGYTF
TRBV9	-	TRBJ2-2	-	TGTGCCAGCAGCGTATTCCGGGAGAACACCGGGGAGCTGTTTTTT	CASSVFRENTGELFF
TRBV5-6	once	TRBJ2-3	-	TGTGCCAGCAACTCAGACCGGGACCGGAATACAGATACGCAGTATTTT	CASNSDRDRNTDTQYF
TRBV24-1	few	TRBJ2-1	TRBD2	TGTGCCACCAGTGACTCCGGGACTACTAATATTTACAATGAGCAGTTCTTC	CATSDSGTTNIYNEQFF
TRBV20-1	few	TRBJ2-2	-	TGCAGTGCTAAGGGACTCCCTGGTGGGGAGCTGTTTTTT	CSAKGLPGGELFF
TRBV9	few	TRBJ2-1	TRBD2	TGTGCCAGCAGTGGGGGAAGCGGGGAAGTGTCGTACAATGAGCAGTTCTTC	CASSGGSGEVSYNEQFF
TRBV24-1	-	TRBJ2-7	-	TGTGCCACCGTTGGACAGTTTCGTGGGCACGAGCAGTACTTC	CATVGQFRGHEQYF
TRBV4-1	-	TRBJ1-1	-	TGCGCCAGCAGCCAAGAAGGGGGAGCAGGACTTATGAACACTGAAGCTTTCTTT	CASSQEGGAGLMNTEAFF
TRBV27	few	TRBJ1-6	TRBD1	TGTGCCAGCGAATTCGGGACAGGTGGCTCACCCCTCCACTTT	CASEFGTGGSPLHF
TRBV29-1	-	TRBJ2-7	-	TGCAGCGTTGAGCCTGGGGTTAGCTCCTACGAGCAGTACTTC	CSVEPGVSSYEQYF
TRBV5-1	few	TRBJ2-7	-	TGCGCCAGCAGCGCGGCGGGACACCAATCATACGAGCAGTACTTC	CASSAAGHQSYEQYF
TRBV20-1	few	TRBJ2-2	TRBD2	TGCAGTGCACAACGACCGGGACTAACTTCCACCGGGGAGCTGTTTTTT	CSAQRPGLTSTGELFF
TRBV4-1	-	TRBJ1-2	-	TGCGCCAGCAGCCAAGGTGGGGTACCAGGGGACTATGGCTACACCTTC	CASSQGGVPGDYGYTF
TRBV5-6	many	TRBJ1-2	-	TGTGCCAGCAGCTTCGGCACCTTCGGAGCCTATGGCTACACCTTC	CASSFGTFGAYGYTF
TRBV29-1	-	TRBJ2-7	-	TGCAGCGCTTCCGGGACCACCAATGAGCAGTACTTC	CSASGTTNEQYF
TRBV7-2	few	TRBJ2-1	-	TGTGCCAGCAGCTTAGTGTTGGACAGCAATGAGCAGTTCTTC	CASSLVLDSNEQFF
TRBV12-3/TRBV12-4	-	TRBJ1-6	-	TGTGCCAGCAGTTTAGGTCGGGAGACACCCCTCCACTTT	CASSLGRETPLHF
TRBV28	few	TRBJ1-1	-	TGTGCCAGCAGTTTAAGAAATAGGGCTTTCTTT	CASSLRNRAFF
TRBV5-1	-	TRBJ1-1	TRBD1	TGCGCCAGCAGCCCGACGACAGGGGCGAACACTGAAGCTTTCTTT	CASSPTTGANTEAFF
TRBV28	many	TRBJ2-5	-	TGTGCCAGCAGTTTCGGCGGCAGCCAAGAGACCCAGTACTTC	CASSFGGSQETQYF
TRBV20-1	-	TRBJ1-4	-	TGCAGTGCTAGTATCGAGGGGGCAACTAATGAAAAACTGTTTTTT	CSASIEGATNEKLFF
TRBV14	-	TRBJ2-1	-	TGTGCCAGCAGCCAAGATTGGGGCAGGAACCCGAGCTCCTACAATGAGCAGTTCTTC	CASSQDWGRNPSSYNEQFF
TRBV4-3	-	TRBJ1-1	TRBD1	TGCGCCAGCAGCCAAGGGTCGGGACAGGGTTCCACTGAAGCTTTCTTT	CASSQGSGQGSTEAFF
TRBV20-1	few	TRBJ2-7	-	TGCAGTGCTAGACTTGTCAGCCCCGGCTCCTACAATGAGCAGTACTTC	CSARLVSPGSYNEQYF
TRBV5-4	-	TRBJ1-6	-	TGTGCCAGCAGCAACGAGAGACAGAAATCACCCCCCCACTTT	CASSNERQKSPPHF
TRBV4-2	many	TRBJ1-2	TRBD1	TGTGCCAGCAGCCCCAGGACAGGAAACTCCTATGGCTACACCTTC	CASSPRTGNSYGYTF
TRBV27	once	TRBJ2-1	-	TGTGCCAGCAGCCCGGGACAAGACGCCTACAATGAGCAGTTCTTC	CASSPGQDAYNEQFF
TRBV20-1	few	TRBJ1-1	-	TGCAGTGCTAGGGGCACTGGGAACGTGAACACTGAAGCTTTCTTT	CSARGTGNVNTEAFF
TRBV20-1	-	TRBJ2-5	TRBD2	TGCAGTGCTAGAGAGGCCCTAGCGGAAGGGACCCAGTACTTC	CSAREALAEGTQYF
TRBV29-1	many	TRBJ2-1	TRBD2	TGCAGCGTTAAGACTAGCGGGAATGAGCAGTTCTTC	CSVKTSGNEQFF
TRBV27	few	TRBJ1-2	-	TGTGCCAGCAGTTTATTTAAGGCCGACAGCCTCTATGGCTACACCTTC	CASSLFKADSLYGYTF
TRBV20-1	few	TRBJ2-1	TRBD1	TGCAGTGCTAGAGTTGGGACAGCGAACTACAATGAGCAGTTCTTC	CSARVGTANYNEQFF
TRBV2	-	TRBJ2-1	-	TGTGCCAGCAGTGAAGGGAGGGGGACCTACAATGAGCAGTTCTTC	CASSEGRGTYNEQFF
TRBV4-2	-	TRBJ2-7	-	TGTGCCAGCAGCCAAGTCGGAGGGGGTCACGAGCAGTACTTC	CASSQVGGGHEQYF
TRBV7-9	-	TRBJ2-5	TRBD1	TGTGCCAGCAGCCCGAGATGGACAGGGCACAATGAGCAGTACTTC	CASSPRWTGHNEQYF
TRBV7-9	few	TRBJ2-1	-	TGTGCCAGCAGTCGTCAAGTGGGTGAGCAGTTCTTC	CASSRQVGEQFF
TRBV6-9	-	TRBJ2-5	-	TGTGCCAGCAGTTATATCGCTAGAGAGACCCAGTACTTC	CASSYIARETQYF
TRBV12-5	-	TRBJ1-2	-	TGTGCTAGTGGTTTGGGGACCGTAGGAGGTGGCTACACCTTC	CASGLGTVGGGYTF
TRBV5-1	many	TRBJ1-4	-	TGCGCCAGCAGCCTGACGGGGTCAACTAATGAAAAACTGTTTTTT	CASSLTGSTNEKLFF
TRBV10-2	-	TRBJ1-5	-	TGCGCCAGCAGTGAGTCAGGGACCGCGGATCAGCCCCAGCATTTT	CASSESGTADQPQHF
TRBV18	few	TRBJ2-1	-	TGTGCCAGCTCACCAAGGCCCGAGCATGAGCAGTTCTTC	CASSPRPEHEQFF
TRBV6-6	-	TRBJ1-5	TRBD1	TGTGCCAGCAGTTACGTGACAGGGGGAGAACAGCCCCAGCATTTT	CASSYVTGGEQPQHF
TRBV29-1	-	TRBJ1-1	-	TGCAGCGTTGAAGATCTCGGGGTGACCCATGAGTACACTGAAGCTTTCTTT	CSVEDLGVTHEYTEAFF
TRBV14	once	TRBJ2-1	-	TGTGCCAGCAGCTCCCGTCCCGAGGGAGAGACCCAGTTCTTC	CASSSRPEGETQFF